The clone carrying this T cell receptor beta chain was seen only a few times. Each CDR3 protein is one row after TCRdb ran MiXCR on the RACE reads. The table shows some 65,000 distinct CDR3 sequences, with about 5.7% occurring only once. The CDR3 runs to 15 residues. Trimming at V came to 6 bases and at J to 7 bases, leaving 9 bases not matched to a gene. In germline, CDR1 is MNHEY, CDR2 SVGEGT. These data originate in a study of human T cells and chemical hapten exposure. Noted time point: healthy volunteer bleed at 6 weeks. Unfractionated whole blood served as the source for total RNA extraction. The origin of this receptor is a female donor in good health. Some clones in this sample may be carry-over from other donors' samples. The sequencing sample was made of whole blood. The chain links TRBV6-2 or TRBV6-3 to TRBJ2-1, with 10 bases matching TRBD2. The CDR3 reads CASRLAGPAGNEQFF. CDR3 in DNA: TGTGCCAGCAGACTAGCGGGACCAGCAGGGAATGAGCAGTTCTTC.